A selection of T cell receptor beta chains follows, all from one sample in a study of blood T cells in healthy people across ages. A single record per CDR3 protein comes from TCRdb applying MiXCR to the 5' RACE reads. This table has about 640,000 distinct CDR3 sequences, about 53% appearing once. The sample comprised blood. These receptors were taken from a man in his fifties or sixties in good health. The CDR3 runs from the conserved cysteine through the conserved F or W. Each record gives: clone size, V gene, D gene, J gene, CDR3 protein, CDR3 DNA. D genes are given only for firm matches. The size of a clone is reported for some rows only, either as once, few or many, or as a class for expanded clones.

few	TRBV27	.	TRBJ1-2	CASSFSGIGGYTF	TGTGCCAGCAGTTTCTCAGGGATTGGTGGCTACACCTTC
.	TRBV12-3/TRBV12-4	.	TRBJ2-4	CASSLGPAKNIQYF	TGTGCCAGCAGTTTGGGCCCAGCCAAAAACATTCAGTACTTC
once	TRBV6-2/TRBV6-3	.	TRBJ2-6	CASSYGGYSGANVLTF	TGTGCCAGCAGTTACGGGGGCTACTCTGGGGCCAACGTCCTGACTTTC
.	TRBV28	TRBD1	TRBJ1-4	CASSLPTGGGPLATNEKLFF	TGTGCCAGCAGTTTACCCACAGGGGGCGGTCCGCTTGCAACTAATGAAAAACTGTTTTTT
few	TRBV2	.	TRBJ2-7	CASSEMGTAGVQYF	TGTGCCAGCAGTGAAATGGGGACGGCGGGTGTGCAGTACTTC
.	TRBV15	.	TRBJ1-1	CATSRNHGTEAFF	TGTGCCACCAGCAGAAACCATGGCACTGAAGCTTTCTTT
.	TRBV18	.	TRBJ2-6	CASSPQPGSSGANVLTF	TGTGCCAGCTCACCACAACCGGGGTCCTCTGGGGCCAACGTCCTGACTTTC
.	TRBV29-1	TRBD2	TRBJ2-5	CSVGALRGGPDEQYF	TGCAGCGTTGGTGCCTTGCGGGGGGGCCCCGATGAGCAGTACTTC
.	TRBV3-1	TRBD1	TRBJ1-5	CASSQGGQGRQPQHF	TGTGCCAGCAGCCAAGGCGGACAGGGCCGACAGCCCCAGCATTTT
.	TRBV7-8	.	TRBJ2-7	CASSLTGLGGLNYEQYF	TGTGCCAGCAGCTTAACGGGCTTGGGGGGCTTAAACTACGAGCAGTACTTC
few	TRBV6-6	TRBD1	TRBJ1-2	CASSYQGVDGYTF	TGTGCCAGCAGTTACCAGGGGGTGGATGGCTACACCTTC
.	TRBV7-2	.	TRBJ2-1	CACSLYGTPGDNEQFF	TGTGCCTGCAGCCTCTACGGGACCCCGGGAGACAATGAGCAGTTCTTC
.	TRBV6-5	.	TRBJ2-7	CASSSSWARTMDEQYF	TGTGCCAGCAGTTCCTCGTGGGCGAGGACCATGGACGAGCAGTACTTC
.	TRBV27	.	TRBJ2-3	CASSLVPIPPTDTQYF	TGTGCCAGCAGTTTGGTCCCGATCCCTCCTACAGATACGCAGTATTTT
.	TRBV24-1	.	TRBJ2-3	CATNAGYSTDTQYF	TGTGCCACCAATGCAGGCTACAGCACAGATACGCAGTATTTT
.	TRBV28	.	TRBJ1-2	CASRTGQGGNYGYTF	TGTGCCAGCAGGACAGGACAAGGGGGTAACTATGGCTACACCTTC
.	TRBV11-2	TRBD1	TRBJ2-7	CASSLATGGEQYF	TGTGCCAGCAGCTTAGCCACAGGGGGGGAGCAGTACTTC
.	TRBV6-5	.	TRBJ2-5	CASSRGLFQETQYF	TGTGCCAGCAGTCGCGGCCTTTTTCAAGAGACCCAGTACTTC